The entry that follows covers one T cell receptor beta chain sequence. Its antigen is not identified. Being one base from a much bigger clone, this may be a read error. Co-extracted RNA and DNA came from roughly 21-30 mg of unsorted bulk tissue. Five separate regions per tumor were sampled. This CDR3 has 12 residues. V shed 5 bases and J shed 8 bases, with 12 bases lying between them. CDR1 and CDR2 (germline): MDHEN, SYDVKM. Starting material of 400 to 600 ng total RNA yielded TCR beta cDNA via a constant-region primer. Researchers made the TCR beta libraries by running three nested multiplex PCR rounds with slightly modified ARM-PCR. TRBV1-TRBV30 forward and Cbeta reverse primers drove the first two roughly 10-cycle rounds. TCRdb re-derived calls from the multiplex PCR reads in MiXCR, one entry per CDR3 protein. This repertoire shows approximately 120,000 distinct CDR3 sequences, roughly three fifths found once; its top ten account for 8.4%.

This sample was included in a study of tumor-infiltrating lymphocytes in primary liver carcinoma. Study as a whole: The patients, men and women alike, were aged 30 to 69 years. Tumors measured 4.2 to 10 cm and were stage T1-T3 N0M0.

Study-wide results and limits: Researchers found tumor-adjacent and tumor-blood pairs overlapped less than tumor region pairs.

This sequence was found in a woman aged 55-75 years with primary liver carcinoma and hepatitis B virus infection. The sample was liver tumor tissue from sampling region 3. Subset meaning: tumor region T3, left-lateral pole. The rearrangement joins TRBV28 to TRBJ2-5, with D unclear. The CDR3 bases are TGTGCCAGCAGTGCCATAACCGATACCCAGTACTTC. This encodes CASSAITDTQYF.